What follows are 23 T cell receptor beta chains derived from one specimen sequenced in a study of T cell repertoires in cytomegalovirus infection. These receptors have no known antigen. Via MiXCR, TCRdb re-called the reads, giving one row per CDR3 protein. The sample consists of under 150,000 distinct CDR3 sequences, approximately 24% of them appearing once. The source material was PBMCs, sequenced either directly or after in vitro stimulation (not recorded which). The receptors here all came from a human donor in good health (CMV status not recorded). Some clones in this sample may be carry-over from other donors' samples.

The V call is TRBV20-1, the J call TRBJ2-5; D ambiguous. Germline V CDR1 and CDR2: DFQATT, SNEGSKA (reference sequence). The V gene lost 2 bases and the J gene lost 5 bases, with 9 bases spanning the gap. The CDR3 covers 12 residues. The CDR3 is CSARPVSETQYF. The CDR3, as DNA: TGCAGTGCTAGACCGGTGTCGGAGACCCAGTACTTC.

This clonotype has more than one count but fewer than ten. V usage is TRBV5-8 and J usage is TRBJ2-1; perhaps TRBD1 as D (5 bases). V lost 4 bases and J 0 bases, leaving 11 bases between the germline ends. This CDR3 comprises 15 residues. Per the germline V gene, CDR1 is SGHTS and CDR2 is YDEGEE. The CDR3 loop reads CASSNTGYSYNEQFF. CDR3 DNA: TGTGCCAGCAGCAATACAGGTTACTCCTACAATGAGCAGTTCTTC.

This rearrangement joins TRBV6-6 to TRBJ1-1, with D possibly TRBD1 on 5 matching bases. Germline V gene sequence: CDR1 MNHNY, CDR2 SVGAGI (reference sequence). This CDR3 comprises 13 residues. V lost 2 bases and J lost 8, with 12 bases in between. DNA for the CDR3: TGTGCCAGCAGTTACACTCAGGGTCGCGAAGCTTTCTTT. This gives the protein CASSYTQGREAFF.

The chain carries TRBV7-3 and TRBJ1-2; 8 nucleotides align to TRBD1. With 3 bases clipped from V and 6 bases from J, the junction kept 6 bases outside the gene matches. Looked up from germline, CDR1 is SGHTA and CDR2 is FQGTGA. The CDR3 runs 14 residues. Here the CDR3 DNA reads TGTGCCAGCAGCTTTTCCGACAGGGGTCATGGCTACACCTTC. It codes for CASSFSDRGHGYTF.

The V gene is TRBV10-3, the J gene TRBJ1-4, with unresolved D. The CDR3 loop spans 15 amino acids. V was trimmed by 6 bases and J by 1 base, leaving 12 bases between them. Germline lookup yields CDR1 ENHRY and CDR2 SYGVKD. The CDR3 DNA sequence: TGTGCCATCAGGGACGCGGGGAGAACTAATGAAAAACTGTTTTTT. This translates into CAIRDAGRTNEKLFF.

This clonotype occurred a few times. The chain uses TRBV25-1 and TRBJ2-5, with TRBD1 as a possible D gene (6 bases). V lost 3 bases, J lost 3 bases, and 8 bases lay in between. The CDR3 has 13 amino acids. Germline CDR1 is MGHDK and CDR2 is SYGVNS. CDR3 DNA: TGTGCCAGCAGTGAGGACAGAGAAGAGACCCAGTACTTC. It is translated as CASSEDREETQYF.

This rearrangement joins TRBV29-1 to TRBJ2-7, with D possibly TRBD1 on 5 matching bases. CDR3 length: 11 amino acids. Between the trimmed V and J ends, which lost 5 bases and 5 bases, there was a span of 10 bases. Germline values: CDR1 SQVTM, CDR2 ANQGSEA. As DNA, the CDR3 is TGCAGCGTTACAGGATATGACGAGCAGTACTTC. This translates into CSVTGYDEQYF.

As regards this clonotype: The junction departs from germline at one end; a sequencing error may be responsible. This chain uses TRBV18 with TRBJ2-5; 7 bases map to TRBD2. CDR1 KGHSH and CDR2 LQKENI come from the germline V gene. CDR3 length equals 14 residues. The CDR3 DNA sequence: TGTGCCAGCTCACCAGTCGGCAGCGGGGAGAGCCAGTACTTC. Translation: CASSPVGSGESQYF. The complete variable domain, with remaining parts taken from reference TRBV18 and TRBJ2-5, reads NAGVMQNPRHLVRRRGQEARLRCSPMKGHSHVYWYRQLPEEGLKFMVYLQKENIIDESGMPKERFSAEFPKEGPSILRIQQVVRGDSAAYFCASSPVGSGESQYFGPGTRLLVL.

This chain joins TRBV4-1 and TRBJ1-5, with a tentative D call TRBD1 (5 bases). Germline assignment: CDR1 MGHRA and CDR2 YSYEKL. Trimming removed 2 bases at V and 4 bases at J, with 12 bases between. The CDR3 totals 15 residues. The chain's CDR3 is CASSQIGGVNQPQHF. The DNA for the CDR3 is TGCGCCAGCAGCCAAATCGGGGGAGTGAATCAGCCCCAGCATTTT.

The V call is TRBV12-3 or TRBV12-4, the J call TRBJ2-1; the D is unclear. Trimming cost V 2 bases and J 0 bases, with 8 bases left between them. The CDR3 sequence is 15 residues long. CDR3 nucleotide sequence: TGTGCCAGCAGTTTAATGCCTGACTCCTACAATGAGCAGTTCTTC. Protein sequence: CASSLMPDSYNEQFF.

This clonotype was counted ten times or more. The chain recombines TRBV7-2 with TRBJ1-2, with D possibly matching TRBD1 (5 bases). This CDR3 region has 15 residues. The germline V and J ends were trimmed by 8 bases and 1 base, with 17 bases remaining between them. Germline CDR1 and CDR2: SGHTA and FQGNSA. CDR3 bases: TGTGCCAGCGCCGAGAGTGACAGCCTTAACTATGGCTACACCTTC. It codes for CASAESDSLNYGYTF.

The rearrangement joins TRBV28 to TRBJ2-7; 10 bases are a match to TRBD2. The V gene's germline CDR1 is MDHEN and CDR2 SYDVKM. CDR3 size: 15 residues. The junction had 5 bases not matched to a gene; V was cut back by 6 bases and J by 0 bases. CDR3 in amino acids: CASRRAGGGSYEQYF. The CDR3 DNA follows: TGTGCCAGCAGGCGAGCGGGAGGGGGCTCCTACGAGCAGTACTTC.

This clonotype was counted ten times or more. The rearrangement links TRBV7-6 to TRBJ2-7; possibly TRBD2 for D (6 bases). The length of the CDR3 is 15 residues. V lost 5 bases and J lost 7, with 21 bases in between. Looked up from germline, CDR1 is SGHVS and CDR2 is FNYEAQ. The CDR3 DNA reads as TGTGCCAGCAGCCTACTGGGTGGCGGGACTTCGGAGCAGTACTTC. Its translation is CASSLLGGGTSEQYF.

This clonotype has ten or more counts. Mismatch with germline at one junction end may stem from a read error. The gene calls are TRBV15 and TRBJ2-1; 7 positions agree with TRBD1. CDR3 length: 14 residues. CDR1 and CDR2 (germline): LNHNV, YYDKDF (reference sequence). The CDR3, as DNA: TGTGCCACCAGCCGAGACAGGGCCACTAATGAGCAGTTCTTC. It yields the protein CATSRDRATNEQFF.

J is TRBJ1-2 and V is TRBV7-2; D may be TRBD1 (6 bases). The V gene lost 5 bases and the J gene lost 5 bases, with 15 bases spanning the gap. Germline loops: CDR1 SGHTA, CDR2 FQGNSA. CDR3 length: 14 amino acids. The CDR3 bases are TGTGCCAGCAGCCTAAGGACAGATCAGTATGGCTACACCTTC. Translated, it gives CASSLRTDQYGYTF. Supplemented by reference TRBV7-2 and TRBJ1-2, the full variable domain reads GAGVSQSPSNKVTEKGKDVELRCDPISGHTALYWYRQSLGQGLEFLIYFQGNSAPDKSGLPSDRFSAERTGGSVSTLTIQRTQQEDSAVYLCASSLRTDQYGYTFGSGTRLTVV.

This clonotype appeared a few times. The chain combines TRBV28 with TRBJ1-3; 7 nucleotides match TRBD1. The CDR3 totals 16 residues. Germline trimming cut 7 bases from V and 5 bases from J; bases unmatched to any gene: 14. Per germline, CDR1 MDHEN and CDR2 SYDVKM. The CDR3 sequence is CASTSGTENLRNTIYF. DNA of the CDR3: TGTGCCAGCACTTCCGGGACAGAGAATCTAAGAAACACCATATATTTT.

This clonotype appeared many times. The chain is built from TRBV7-2 and TRBJ2-7, with 9 bases that match TRBD2. V was clipped by 6 bases and J by 2 bases; unmatched bases: 11. Germline CDR1 is SGHTA and CDR2 is FQGNSA. This CDR3 is 16 amino acids long. In DNA form, the CDR3 reads TGTGCCAGCAGGCCCGCCAGGACTAGCGCAGCCTACGAGCAGTACTTC. Its translation is CASRPARTSAAYEQYF.

This clonotype was seen a few times. The V and J genes are TRBV6-2 or TRBV6-3 and TRBJ2-5; D is unclear. Trimming stripped 2 bases from V and 9 bases from J, with 10 bases between. Germline V gives CDR1 MNHEY, CDR2 SVGEGT. This CDR3 contains 12 residues. CDR3 protein: CASSYDVTAQYF. CDR3 bases: TGTGCCAGCAGTTACGATGTAACGGCCCAGTACTTC.

This clonotype was detected only a few times. The chain has TRBV6-5 and TRBJ2-1; TRBD2 matches 9 bases. The ends lost 5 bases at V and 0 bases at J; junction bases unmatched: 2. Germline lookup yields CDR1 MNHEY and CDR2 SVGAGI. This CDR3 is 15 amino acids long. CDR3 in amino acids: CASSISGSSYNEQFF. CDR3 nucleotides: TGTGCCAGCAGTATTAGCGGGAGCTCCTACAATGAGCAGTTCTTC.

This clonotype occurred many times. The chain links TRBV7-3 to TRBJ2-3, with 14 positions matching TRBD2. The CDR3 has 19 amino acids. CDR1 is SGHTA, CDR2 FQGTGA, per germline. V dropped 6 bases and J dropped 1; count of bases not matched to a gene: 12. The CDR3: CASSSTGGLAGAGTDTQYF. The DNA for the CDR3 is TGTGCCAGCAGTTCGACAGGGGGACTAGCGGGAGCTGGCACAGATACGCAGTATTTT.

This clonotype has more than one count but fewer than ten. The rearrangement links TRBV6-2 or TRBV6-3 to TRBJ2-3, with 10 bases aligning to TRBD2. Losses at the gene ends were 3 bases for V and 0 bases for J; bases not matched to a gene: 6. In germline, CDR1 is MNHEY, CDR2 SVGEGT. The CDR3 is 17 amino acids. The CDR3 spells CASSYPGTSESTDTQYF. Here the CDR3 DNA reads TGTGCCAGCAGTTATCCGGGGACTAGCGAAAGCACAGATACGCAGTATTTT.

This clonotype occurred a few times. This rearrangement joins TRBV12-3 or TRBV12-4 to TRBJ2-1; 7 bases are shared with TRBD2. V lost 6 bases to trimming and J lost 5 bases; unmatched junction nucleotides: 10. The CDR3 sequence is 15 residues long. CDR3 coding DNA: TGTGCCAGCAGCAGACCTAGCGGAGGTAACAATGAGCAGTTCTTC. Translated: CASSRPSGGNNEQFF.

The chain is built from TRBV11-2 and TRBJ1-6, with D possibly TRBD1 on 5 matching bases. Trimming took 3 bases from V and 7 from J, leaving 10 bases between them. Germline CDR1 and CDR2: SGHAT and FQNNGV. The CDR3 totals 14 residues. CDR3 nucleotide sequence: TGTGCCAGCAGCTTGCTCGGGGGAAATTCACCCCTCCACTTT. It yields the protein CASSLLGGNSPLHF.